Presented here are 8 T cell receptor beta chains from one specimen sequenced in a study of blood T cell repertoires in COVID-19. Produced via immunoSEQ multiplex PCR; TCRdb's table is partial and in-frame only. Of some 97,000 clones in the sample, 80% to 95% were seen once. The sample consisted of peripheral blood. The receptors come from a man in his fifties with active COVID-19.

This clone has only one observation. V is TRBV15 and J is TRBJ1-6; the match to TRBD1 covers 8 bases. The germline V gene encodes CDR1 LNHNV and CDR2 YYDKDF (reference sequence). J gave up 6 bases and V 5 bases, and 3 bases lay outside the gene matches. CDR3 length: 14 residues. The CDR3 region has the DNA TGTGCCACCAGCGGGGACAGGATTAATTCACCCCTCCACTTT. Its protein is CATSGDRINSPLHF.

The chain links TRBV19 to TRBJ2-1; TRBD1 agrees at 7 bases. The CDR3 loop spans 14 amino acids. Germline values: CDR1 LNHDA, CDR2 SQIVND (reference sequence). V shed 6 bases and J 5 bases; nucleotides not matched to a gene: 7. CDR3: CASSPRQGNNEQFF. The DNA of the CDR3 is TGTGCCAGTAGCCCTCGACAGGGCAACAATGAGCAGTTCTTC. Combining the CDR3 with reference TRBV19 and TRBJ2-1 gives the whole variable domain DGGITQSPKYLFRKEGQNVTLSCEQNLNHDAMYWYRQDPGQGLRLIYYSQIVNDFQKGDIAEGYSVSREKKESFPLTVTSAQKNPTAFYLCASSPRQGNNEQFFGPGTRLTVL.

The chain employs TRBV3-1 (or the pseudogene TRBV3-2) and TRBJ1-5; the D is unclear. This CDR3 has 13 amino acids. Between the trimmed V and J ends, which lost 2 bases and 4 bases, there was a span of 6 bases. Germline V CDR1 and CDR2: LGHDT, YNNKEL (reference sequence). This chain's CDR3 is CASSQQVNQPQHF. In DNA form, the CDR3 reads TGTGCCAGCAGCCAACAGGTGAATCAGCCCCAGCATTTT.

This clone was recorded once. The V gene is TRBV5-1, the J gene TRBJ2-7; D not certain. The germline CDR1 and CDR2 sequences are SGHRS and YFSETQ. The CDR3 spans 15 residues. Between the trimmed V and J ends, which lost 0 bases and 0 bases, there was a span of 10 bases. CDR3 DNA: TGCGCCAGCAGCTTGGGGCAGGATAACTCCTACGAGCAGTACTTC. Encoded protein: CASSLGQDNSYEQYF. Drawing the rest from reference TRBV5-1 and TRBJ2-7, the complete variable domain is KAGVTQTPRYLIKTRGQQVTLSCSPISGHRSVSWYQQTPGQGLQFLFEYFSETQRNKGNFPGRFSGRQFSNSRSEMNVSTLELGDSALYLCASSLGQDNSYEQYFGPGTRLTVT.

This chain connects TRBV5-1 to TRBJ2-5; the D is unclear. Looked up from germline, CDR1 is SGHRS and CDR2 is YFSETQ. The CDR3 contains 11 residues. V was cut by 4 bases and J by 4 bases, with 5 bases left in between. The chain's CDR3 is CASSRSETQYF. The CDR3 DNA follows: TGCGCCAGCAGCCGGTCAGAGACCCAGTACTTC.

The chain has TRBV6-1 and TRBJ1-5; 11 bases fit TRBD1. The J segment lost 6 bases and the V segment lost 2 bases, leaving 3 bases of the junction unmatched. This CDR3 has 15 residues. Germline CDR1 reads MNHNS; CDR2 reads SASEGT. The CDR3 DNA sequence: TGTGCCAGCAGTGAACGGGACAGGGGGTTTCAGCCCCAGCATTTT. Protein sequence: CASSERDRGFQPQHF.

The DNA of the CDR3 is TGTGCCAGCAGCTTGAAACTGACGGCGGGTGGGCAAGAGACCCAGTACTTC. Residues: CASSLKLTAGGQETQYF. The J gene is TRBJ2-5, the V gene TRBV5-6, with a weak D call TRBD2 (5 bases). Germline values: CDR1 SGHDT, CDR2 YYEEEE. The CDR3 has 17 residues. Trimming took 1 base from V and 2 from J, leaving 18 bases between them.

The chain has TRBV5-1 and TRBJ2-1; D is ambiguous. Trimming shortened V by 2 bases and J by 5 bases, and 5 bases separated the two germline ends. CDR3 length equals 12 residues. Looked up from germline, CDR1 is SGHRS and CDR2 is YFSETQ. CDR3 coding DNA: TGCGCCAGCAGCTTTTTCGACAATGAGCAGTTCTTC. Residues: CASSFFDNEQFF.